The clone carrying this T cell receptor beta chain has more than one count but fewer than ten. Its matching antigen is unknown. Repertoires were generated with immunoSEQ multiplex PCR, while TCRdb's copy carries only in-frame clones and drops some. The table includes under 30,000 clones, less than 80% detected once. The entry originates in a study of CD4 T cells in relation to SARS-CoV-2 and coronaviruses. Looking at the study overall: After 10 to 11 days of antigen culture, PBMC TCR beta CDR3s were sequenced. Study results and limitations: In roughly 65% of donors, memory CD4+ clonotypes crossrecognized SARS-CoV-2 and at least one common cold coronavirus spike. Crossreactivity was assessed only for spike protein, not other viral proteins.

Unexposed donor CD4+ T cells date from about 2011-2018, before the COVID-19 pandemic. After roughly ten days of culture, CD4+ T cells were isolated. Cells permitting, SARS-CoV-2 S/N and four cold-coronavirus spikes were tested on unexposed-donor CD4+ T cells. The sequenced sample was CD4+ T cells from PBMCs, cultured in vitro. This TCR was recovered from a human donor in good health.

Here the CDR3 reads CALKPGTGGSYEQYF. The CDR3 DNA reads TGTGCCCTCAAACCCGGGACAGGGGGAAGCTACGAGCAGTACTTC. The chain couples TRBV10-3 to TRBJ2-7; 11 bases align to TRBD1. The CDR3 sequence is 15 residues long. V gave up 11 bases and J gave up 3 bases; unmatched junction bases: 12. CDR1 and CDR2 from the germline V gene are ENHRY and SYGVKD.